The next 17 T cell receptor beta chains were all read from a single sample in a study of cytomegalovirus exposure and HLA in healthy donors. Primers for the PCR totalled 60 Vbeta and 13 Jbeta. Here immunoSEQ multiplex PCR was the method, and the copy in TCRdb shows in-frame clones only, minus some. The repertoire includes over 150,000 clones, more than 80% of them detected once, and around 5% sits in the top ten. Sequenced input: PBMCs. These TCRs come from a man aged 18-30 years in good health and CMV-seronegative.

The J gene is TRBJ1-5, the V gene TRBV28; TRBD1 matches 7 bases. In germline, CDR1 is MDHEN, CDR2 SYDVKM. The V segment lost 7 bases and the J segment 2 bases; nucleotides outside the gene matches: 11. The CDR3 covers 16 residues. CDR3 amino acids: CASTYSRQGRNQPQHF. In DNA, the CDR3 is TGTGCCAGCACTTACAGTAGACAGGGACGCAATCAGCCCCAGCATTTT.

The chain combines TRBV19 with TRBJ2-2; the match to TRBD1 covers 7 bases. V lost 4 bases to trimming and J lost 5 bases; unmatched junction nucleotides: 4. Germline lookup yields CDR1 LNHDA and CDR2 SQIVND (reference sequence). The CDR3 totals 14 residues. The CDR3 sequence: CASSTLQGTGELFF. The CDR3 DNA sequence: TGTGCCAGTAGTACACTACAGGGGACCGGGGAGCTGTTTTTT.

The rearrangement joins TRBV19 to TRBJ2-7; D is unresolved. This CDR3 comprises 13 residues. Trimming left V 3 bases short and J 4 bases short, with 10 bases between. Germline CDR1 LNHDA, CDR2 SQIVND (reference sequence). This CDR3 reads CASSISHGYEQYF. Here the CDR3 DNA reads TGTGCCAGTAGTATTTCTCACGGGTACGAGCAGTACTTC.

On this clone: Germline is not matched at one junction end, which may reflect a read error. The CDR3 reads CASSPSVNTEAFF. CDR3 in DNA: TGTGCTAGCAGCCCCTCAGTGAACACTGAAGCTTTCTTT. The chain has TRBV7-7 and TRBJ1-1; D gene unclear. Germline V gene lookup returns CDR1 SSHAT and CDR2 FNYEAQ (reference sequence). The CDR3 consists of 13 residues.

The chain uses TRBV7-9 and TRBJ2-2; 7 positions match TRBD2. The CDR3 runs to 16 residues. CDR1 is SEHNR, CDR2 FQNEAQ, per germline (reference sequence). The V gene end was trimmed by 2 bases and the J gene end by 1 base; junction bases not matched to a gene: 4. The CDR3 sequence is CASSLSGGRNTGELFF. The CDR3 DNA reads TGTGCCAGCAGCTTATCGGGCGGGAGGAACACCGGGGAGCTGTTTTTT.

The J gene is TRBJ1-1, the V gene TRBV2; a possible D gene is TRBD1 (6 bases). Trimming took 7 bases from V and 0 from J, leaving 15 bases between them. The CDR3 totals 15 residues. Germline CDR1 SNHLY, CDR2 FYNNEI. The CDR3 here is CASNNQGTMNTEAFF. In DNA form, the CDR3 reads TGTGCCAGCAACAACCAGGGGACCATGAACACTGAAGCTTTCTTT.

The chain couples TRBV6-1 to TRBJ1-4; 8 bases fit TRBD1. V lost 5 bases, J lost 6 bases, and 8 bases stayed unmatched. Germline V gene data show CDR1 as MNHNS and CDR2 as SASEGT. The CDR3 contains 15 residues. CDR3 nucleotides: TGTGCCAGCAGTCCGACAGGGGCGGTGGATGAAAAACTGTTTTTT. Protein sequence: CASSPTGAVDEKLFF.

This clone was found once. The genes are TRBV5-1 and TRBJ1-2, with 10 bases matching TRBD1. The CDR3 covers 17 residues. Trimming cost V 0 bases and J 5 bases; bases outside gene matches: 10. Germline loops: CDR1 SGHRS, CDR2 YFSETQ. The CDR3: CASSLVGGDRGNYGYTF. The CDR3 region has the DNA TGCGCCAGCAGCTTGGTTGGCGGGGACAGGGGAAATTATGGCTACACCTTC.

This chain uses TRBV16 with TRBJ1-5; 7 bases line up with TRBD1. This CDR3 is built from 17 residues. V lost 4 bases and J lost 2; bases outside the gene matches: 11. Germline V lookup: CDR1 KGHSY, CDR2 FQNENV. CDR3 amino acids: CASSLIGTGTGNQPQHF. CDR3 nucleotide sequence: TGTGCCAGCAGCCTAATCGGAACCGGGACAGGCAATCAGCCCCAGCATTTT.

The chain carries TRBV25-1 and TRBJ2-7; TRBD2 might be the D (5 bases). This CDR3 is built from 17 residues. Trimming took off 5 bases at V and 0 bases at J, with 20 bases between the two ends. Per the germline V gene, CDR1 is MGHDK and CDR2 is SYGVNS. CDR3 amino acids: CASSTRPGLGDSYEQYF. The CDR3 region has the DNA TGTGCCAGCAGTACCCGACCCGGCCTCGGGGACTCCTACGAGCAGTACTTC.

This chain joins TRBV7-8 and TRBJ2-7, with D possibly being TRBD1 (6 bases). Germline loops: CDR1 SGHVS, CDR2 FQNEAQ. The V end was cut by 4 bases, the J end by 2 bases, with 12 bases between. The CDR3 is made up of 14 amino acids. The CDR3 region has the DNA TGTGCCAGCAGCTCACAGGGAATGCCCTACGAGCAGTACTTC. This sequence encodes CASSSQGMPYEQYF.

This clone was counted a few times. This sequence joins TRBV6-1 and TRBJ1-3; no reliable D call. The germline V gene has CDR1 MNHNS and CDR2 SASEGT. Trimming removed 2 bases at V and 0 bases at J, with 11 bases between. The CDR3 runs 16 residues. The CDR3 protein is CASSERQADSGNTIYF. CDR3 nucleotides: TGTGCCAGCAGTGAAAGGCAGGCAGACTCTGGAAACACCATATATTTT.

The chain employs TRBV25-1 and TRBJ2-7; a weak D match, TRBD1 (6 bases). With 5 bases removed from V and 1 base from J, the gap between germline ends came to 9 bases. Germline V gives CDR1 MGHDK, CDR2 SYGVNS. The CDR3 length is 13 residues. The CDR3 DNA sequence: TGTGCCAGCAGTCAGACAGGTTCCTACGAGCAGTACTTC. This translates into CASSQTGSYEQYF.

The chain has TRBV4-1 and TRBJ2-7, with D perhaps TRBD1 (5 bases). V lost 0 bases and J lost 6, with 9 bases in between. In germline, CDR1 is MGHRA, CDR2 YSYEKL. This CDR3 contains 13 residues. The CDR3 loop is CASSQEGRVEQYF. The CDR3 DNA follows: TGCGCCAGCAGCCAAGAGGGCAGGGTCGAGCAGTACTTC.

V usage is TRBV4-1 and J usage is TRBJ2-1; D perhaps matches TRBD1 (6 bases). Trimming stripped 0 bases from V and 6 bases from J, with 15 bases between. CDR1 is MGHRA, CDR2 YSYEKL, per germline. The CDR3 has 16 amino acids. The CDR3 protein is CASSQDLGARVNEQFF. DNA of the CDR3: TGCGCCAGCAGCCAAGATCTGGGGGCGCGGGTCAATGAGCAGTTCTTC.

The genes are TRBV19 and TRBJ2-7, with D possibly matching TRBD2 (5 bases). V lost 1 base, J lost 2 bases, and 9 bases lay in between. Germline V CDR1 and CDR2: LNHDA, SQIVND (reference sequence). The CDR3 has 14 amino acids. CDR3: CASSIVGGPYEQYF. In DNA form, the CDR3 reads TGTGCCAGTAGTATAGTCGGCGGGCCCTACGAGCAGTACTTC.

The chain is built from TRBV5-1 and TRBJ2-5; 7 bases fit TRBD1. V was clipped by 4 bases and J by 0 bases; unmatched bases: 9. Germline V gives CDR1 SGHRS, CDR2 YFSETQ. The CDR3 is 16 residues long. The CDR3 loop reads CASSLWGQSYQETQYF. For the CDR3, the DNA is TGCGCCAGCAGCCTTTGGGGACAGTCGTACCAAGAGACCCAGTACTTC.